This TCR beta chain was sequenced in a study of identical twins. As to this clonotype: Its cognate antigen is unknown.

In TCRdb, the 5' RACE reads were re-called with MiXCR into one record per CDR3 protein. The table includes approximately 470,000 distinct CDR3 sequences, 12% to 15% detected once. Points from the study as a whole: The study reached conclusions through statistical analysis that was cross-sectional, not following the same donors.

The V end lost 1 base, the J end lost 5 bases, and 9 bases lay between the germline ends. The CDR3 totals 13 residues. The germline CDR1 and CDR2 sequences are LGHNA and YSLEER. This sample also appeared in a second study, on yellow fever vaccine responses in identical twins.

The chain recombines TRBV4-3 with TRBJ2-7; tentative D call: TRBD2 (5 bases). Specimen: CD4+ T cells sorted from blood. The TCR was taken from a woman between 18 and 29 years old in good health. The CDR3 bases are TGCGCCAGCAGCCAAGGTTGGGGAGACGAGCAGTACTTC. Translated, it gives CASSQGWGDEQYF.